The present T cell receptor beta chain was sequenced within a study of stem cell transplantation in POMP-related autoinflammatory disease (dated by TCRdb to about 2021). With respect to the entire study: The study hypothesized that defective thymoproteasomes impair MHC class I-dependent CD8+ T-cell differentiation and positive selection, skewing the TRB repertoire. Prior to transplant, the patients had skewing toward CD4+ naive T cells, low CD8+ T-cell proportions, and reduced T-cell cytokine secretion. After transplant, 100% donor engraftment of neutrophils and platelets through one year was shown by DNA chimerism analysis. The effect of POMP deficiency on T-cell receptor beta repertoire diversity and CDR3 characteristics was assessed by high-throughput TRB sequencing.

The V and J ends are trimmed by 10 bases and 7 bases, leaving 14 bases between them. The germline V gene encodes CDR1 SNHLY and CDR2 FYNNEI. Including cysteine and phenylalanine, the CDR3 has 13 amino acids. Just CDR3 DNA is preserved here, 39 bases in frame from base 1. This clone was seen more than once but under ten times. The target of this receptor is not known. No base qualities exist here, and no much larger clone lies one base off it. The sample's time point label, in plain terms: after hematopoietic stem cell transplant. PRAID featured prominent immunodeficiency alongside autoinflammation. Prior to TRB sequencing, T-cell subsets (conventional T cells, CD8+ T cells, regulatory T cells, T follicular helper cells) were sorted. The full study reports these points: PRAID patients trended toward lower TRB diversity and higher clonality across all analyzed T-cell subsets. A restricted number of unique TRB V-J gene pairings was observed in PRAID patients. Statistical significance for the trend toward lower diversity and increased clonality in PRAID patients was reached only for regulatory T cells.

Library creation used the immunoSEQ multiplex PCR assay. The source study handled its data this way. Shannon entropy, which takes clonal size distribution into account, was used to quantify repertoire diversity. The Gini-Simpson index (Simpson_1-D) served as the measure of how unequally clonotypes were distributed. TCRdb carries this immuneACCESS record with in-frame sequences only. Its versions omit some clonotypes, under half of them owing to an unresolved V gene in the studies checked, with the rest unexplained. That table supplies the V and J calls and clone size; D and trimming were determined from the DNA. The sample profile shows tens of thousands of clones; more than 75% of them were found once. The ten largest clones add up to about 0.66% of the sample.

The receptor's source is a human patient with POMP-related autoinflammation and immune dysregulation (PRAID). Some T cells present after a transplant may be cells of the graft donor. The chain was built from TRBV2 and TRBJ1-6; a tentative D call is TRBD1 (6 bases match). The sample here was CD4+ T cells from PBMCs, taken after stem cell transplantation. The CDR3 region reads CATTDSANSPLHF. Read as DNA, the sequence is TGTGCCACAACGGACAGCGCCAATTCACCCCTCCACTTT. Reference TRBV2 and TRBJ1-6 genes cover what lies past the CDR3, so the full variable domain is EPEVTQTPSHQVTQMGQEVILRCVPISNHLYFYWYRQILGQKVEFLVSFYNNEISEKSEIFDDQFSVERPDGSNFTLKIRSTKLEDSAMYFCATTDSANSPLHFGNGTRLTVT.